The subject of this entry is one T cell receptor (beta chain). Its cognate antigen has yet to be identified. There are no base qualities to consult, and no much larger clone falls within one base. This entry belongs to a study of OX40 agonist ivuxolimab in advanced cancers. With respect to the entire study: The costimulatory receptor OX40 (CD134) was targeted by ivuxolimab, a fully human IgG2 agonistic monoclonal antibody. Prior anti-PD-1, anti-PD-L1 or anti-CTLA-4 therapy was permitted, and checkpoint inhibitors had been received by about 37% of dose-escalation patients. In the dose-escalation cohort, about four fifths of patients were male, and the mean age was 60 years with a range of roughly 20 to 80. Of the roughly 50 dose-escalation patients, hepatocellular carcinoma was present in about 20, melanoma in around 15, renal cell carcinoma in 9 and head and neck cancer in 9. Intravenous ivuxolimab was administered to patients every 2 weeks at six dose levels: 0.01, 0.1, 0.3, 1.5, 3 and 10 mg/kg. Three dose-escalation patients achieved partial responses, one with hepatocellular carcinoma and two with cutaneous melanoma. Peripheral TCRbeta sequencing aimed to test whether ivuxolimab altered TCR sequence diversity and caused clonal T-cell expansion. The paper reports the monotherapy dose-escalation portion (N of about 52 patients) of the phase I ivuxolimab trial.

Genomic DNA was isolated from the sorted cells so that the TCRbeta CDR3 region could be sequenced. The immunoSEQ Assay was used for sequencing of TCRbeta CDR3 regions. As stored in TCRdb, this immuneACCESS dataset retains in-frame rearrangements with V and J assigned. A fraction of the clones does not appear; measured against another copy, unresolved V genes explain less than half of the discrepancy, and the remainder lacks a known reason. A total of about 52,000 clones appear in this sample, less than 90% of them only once. The ten largest clones capture 14% of the sample. Points the paper makes about the study in general: Antigen specificity was not determined for the clonally expanded peripheral T cells. After ivuxolimab, more expanded clones were found on average in CD8+ T cells than in CD4+ T cells. Low levels of normalized T-cell clonal expansion were also seen in some nonresponding patients. Partial responders in the 0.1-3.0 mg/kg groups had among the lowest normalized peripheral clonal expansion, especially among CD8+ T cells. At doses from 0.1 to 3.0 mg/kg, clonal expansion was seen in both CD4+ and CD8+ blood T cells between baseline and week 6.

The trial excluded patients who had a history of autoimmune disease or who were on systemic immunosuppression. In every dose cohort, peripheral blood was drawn for TCR sequencing at baseline, cycle 4 day 1, and cycle 7 day 1. Samples came from an open-label, multicenter, first-in-human phase I dose-escalation trial of ivuxolimab. Adults with locally advanced or metastatic melanoma, renal cell carcinoma, hepatocellular carcinoma or head and neck squamous cell carcinoma were enrolled in the trial. Before TCR sequencing, CD4+ T cells and CD8+ T cells from peripheral blood were sorted into separate populations. The CDR3 numbers 15 residues from cysteine through phenylalanine. Solely the CDR3 DNA is kept, with 45 bases framed from the first base. Trimming costs V 0 bases and J 5 bases, and their ends lie 14 bases apart. The germline V gene gives CDR1 as SGHTS and CDR2 as YDEGEE.

The sequencing used CD4+ or CD8+ T cells sorted from blood, collected in a trial of the OX40 agonist ivuxolimab. This clonotype originated in an adult with an advanced solid tumor such as melanoma, head and neck, liver or kidney cancer. The V and J segments used are TRBV5-8 and TRBJ1-2; the D gene is perhaps TRBD1, on 6 matching bases. The CDR3 corresponds to CASSLEDRGRYGYTF. The DNA sequence follows: TGTGCCAGCAGCTTGGAGGACCGGGGGCGATATGGCTACACCTTC.